The text below deals with one TCR beta chain. Antigen specificity is unknown. These data belong to a study of OX40 agonist ivuxolimab in advanced cancers. Study at large: Patients undergoing dose escalation presented with hepatocellular carcinoma, melanoma, renal cell or head and neck cancer. Anti-PD-1, anti-PD-L1 or anti-CTLA-4 therapy given earlier was allowed, and about 38% had some.

TCRdb's table, derived via immunoSEQ multiplex PCR, lists solely in-frame clones and lacks some. The top ten clones hold approximately 0.8% of a sample with around 60,000 clones, roughly nine tenths of them seen once. The CDR3 is 18 amino acids. Germline trimming cut 1 base from V and 6 bases from J; bases unmatched to any gene: 12. Germline lookup yields CDR1 LGHNA and CDR2 YSLEER. Overall study results and limits: Expanded peripheral T cell antigen specificity was not determined.

The chain employs TRBV4-3 and TRBJ1-2; TRBD1 agrees at 12 bases. Source: CD4+ or CD8+ T cells sorted from blood, taken in a trial of the OX40 agonist ivuxolimab. The source is an adult with an advanced solid tumor such as melanoma, head and neck, liver or kidney cancer. The CDR3 protein is CASSQVGPGTGGGDGYTF. CDR3 DNA: TGCGCCAGCAGCCAAGTGGGTCCCGGGACAGGGGGCGGGGATGGCTACACCTTC.